This T cell receptor beta chain was identified during a study of radiotherapy plus CTLA-4 blockade in lung cancer. Those with chemo-refractory metastatic non-small-cell lung cancer were treated with focal radiation combined with CTLA-4 blockade using ipilimumab. Only in-frame clones appear in the TCRdb table, and some are missing; sequencing was by immunoSEQ multiplex PCR. Of roughly 45,000 clones in the sample, over 55% are singletons; the top ten hold around 18%. V gave up 6 bases and J gave up 5 bases, with 16 bases separating them. Germline values: CDR1 GTSNPN, CDR2 SVGIG (reference sequence). The CDR3 is 14 amino acids.

The sequence was obtained from a human donor with non-small cell lung cancer who had a partial response to radiotherapy plus ipilimumab. This chain joins TRBV30 and TRBJ1-4; D is undetermined. This specimen was peripheral blood, taken from a patient treated with radiotherapy plus ipilimumab. DNA of the CDR3: TGTGCCTGCGGGTTGGGTGGAGGGAATGAAAAACTGTTTTTT. Translated: CACGLGGGNEKLFF.